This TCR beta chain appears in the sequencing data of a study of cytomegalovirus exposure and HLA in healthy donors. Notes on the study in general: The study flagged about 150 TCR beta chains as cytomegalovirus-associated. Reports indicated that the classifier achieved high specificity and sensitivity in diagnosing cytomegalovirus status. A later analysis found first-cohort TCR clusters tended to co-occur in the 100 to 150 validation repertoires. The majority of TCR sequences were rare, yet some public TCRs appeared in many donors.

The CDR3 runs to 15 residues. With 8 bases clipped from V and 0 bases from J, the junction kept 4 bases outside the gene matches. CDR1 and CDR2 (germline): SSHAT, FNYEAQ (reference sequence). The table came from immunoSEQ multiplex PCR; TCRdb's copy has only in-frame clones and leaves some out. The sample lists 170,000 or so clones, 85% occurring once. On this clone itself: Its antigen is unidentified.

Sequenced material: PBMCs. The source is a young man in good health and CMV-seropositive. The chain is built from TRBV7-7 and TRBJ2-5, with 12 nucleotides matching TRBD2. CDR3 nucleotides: TGTGCCAGCGGGCTAGCGGGAGGGGACCAAGAGACCCAGTACTTC. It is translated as CASGLAGGDQETQYF.